This T cell receptor beta chain was sequenced for a study of human T cells and chemical hapten exposure. Study details: Patch tests applied 0.01% DPC to the upper back and were scored after 6 days.

Time point indicated: pre-sensitization, week 0. Treatment reported: therapeutic diphenylcyclopropenone sensitization with weekly scalp DPC. One entry per CDR3 protein results from TCRdb running MiXCR on the RACE reads. The sample consists of under 400,000 distinct CDR3 sequences, approximately 5% of them appearing once. This clonotype was seen many times. V was shortened by 4 bases and J by 6 bases, with 15 bases between the two germline ends. CDR1 is SGDLS, CDR2 YYNGEE, per germline. The CDR3 length is 14 residues. The sequence was collected from a woman aged 45-60 years with alopecia areata. Some clones in this sample may be carry-over from other donors' samples. V and J are TRBV9 and TRBJ2-3; D is unresolved. Sequencing used whole blood, obtained in connection with sensitization to the hapten diphenylcyclopropenone (DPC). In nucleotides, the CDR3 is TGTGCCAGCAGCTACCCGGACGGCTTGGATACGCAGTATTTT. This codes for CASSYPDGLDTQYF.